At least ten counts were recorded for the clone carrying this T cell receptor (beta chain). The antigen is not known. The CDR3 spans 14 residues. The V and J ends lost 5 bases and 4 bases respectively, with 13 bases between them. Germline CDR1 is SGHRS and CDR2 is YFSETQ. Primers: 60 Vbeta forward and 13 Jbeta reverse. Assay: immunoSEQ multiplex PCR; the TCRdb copy retains only in-frame clones and omits some. The sample holds about 150,000 clones, roughly 80% seen once. The sample is drawn from a study of cytomegalovirus exposure and HLA in healthy donors. The wider study: Falling in the Caucasian-associated ancestry cluster were 81% of 350 to 400 genotyped donors. Findings of the study overall: Later analysis identified a missense DCLRE1C variant that was linked to TCR beta V- and J-gene trimming.

The rearrangement uses TRBV5-1 and TRBJ1-5, with D possibly being TRBD1 (5 bases). The specimen was PBMCs. The sequence was obtained from a woman aged 40 to 49 in good health and CMV-seronegative. The DNA for the CDR3 is TGCGCCAGCAGTCCCGACAGACCAAATCAGCCCCAGCATTTT. Amino acids: CASSPDRPNQPQHF.